What follows are 28 T cell receptor beta chains derived from one specimen sequenced in a study of Graves' ophthalmopathy and Graves' hyperthyroidism. Using RNA transcripts, the TCR beta CDR3 regions were amplified. RT-PCR in the first round used HTBI primers; a second-round multiplex PCR followed. TCRdb re-called the multiplex PCR reads through MiXCR, storing one row per CDR3 protein. The data contain 500,000 to 800,000 distinct CDR3 sequences, more than 40% of them singletons. The sample taken for sequencing was peripheral blood. These receptors all stem from an adult man with Graves' ophthalmopathy.

This clonotype was observed many times. V usage is TRBV7-9 and J usage is TRBJ1-3; D is undetermined. The V end lost 1 base, the J end lost 0 bases, and 7 bases lay between the germline ends. This CDR3 comprises 15 residues. Germline loops: CDR1 SEHNR, CDR2 FQNEAQ (reference sequence). The CDR3 DNA is TGTGCCAGCAGCTTAGGGACTCTCTCTGGAAACACCATATATTTT. It encodes CASSLGTLSGNTIYF.

This clonotype was recorded at least ten times. The chain uses TRBV14 and TRBJ1-1, with 7 bases aligning to TRBD1. The length of the CDR3 is 15 residues. Germline V gene data show CDR1 as SGHDN and CDR2 as FVKESK. V gave up 4 bases and J gave up 1 base; unmatched junction bases: 6. CDR3 bases: TGTGCCAGCAGCCTAAGGACAGGACGGAACACTGAAGCTTTCTTT. It encodes CASSLRTGRNTEAFF.

The chain carries TRBV7-9 and TRBJ1-5; tentative D call: TRBD1 (5 bases). The CDR3 runs 15 residues. Germline CDR1 is SEHNR and CDR2 is FQNEAQ (reference sequence). V lost 5 bases, J lost 11 bases, and 22 bases lay in between. The CDR3 loop reads CASSPTSGRGETQHF. CDR3 DNA: TGTGCCAGCAGCCCGACTAGCGGGAGGGGCGAGACCCAGCATTTT.

The chain is built from TRBV24-1 and TRBJ2-5; 7 bases are shared with TRBD1. V was clipped by 9 bases and J by 2 bases; unmatched bases: 11. The V gene's germline CDR1 is KGHDR and CDR2 SFDVKD. The CDR3 contains 15 residues. In DNA form, the CDR3 reads TGTGCCACCCGCGGACAGGCAGATACGCAAGAGACCCAGTACTTC. This translates into CATRGQADTQETQYF.

This clonotype has a count of ten or more. The chain recombines TRBV20-1 with TRBJ1-2; 11 nucleotides agree with TRBD1. The V gene's germline CDR1 is DFQATT and CDR2 SNEGSKA (reference sequence). This CDR3 spans 14 amino acids. Unmatched junction bases numbered 3, after V lost 3 bases and J lost 3 bases. In DNA, the CDR3 is TGCAGTGCTAGTTGGACAGGGGGCGACTATGGCTACACCTTC. This gives the protein CSASWTGGDYGYTF.

V and J are TRBV7-2 and TRBJ2-5; 7 bases line up with TRBD1. The V gene end was trimmed by 6 bases and the J gene end by 3 bases; junction bases not matched to a gene: 7. Germline CDR1 and CDR2: SGHTA and FQGNSA. CDR3 length equals 14 residues. Here the CDR3 reads CASSPTGLEETQYF. CDR3 DNA: TGTGCCAGCAGTCCGACAGGGTTGGAAGAGACCCAGTACTTC.

This clonotype was counted ten times or more. This sequence joins TRBV2 and TRBJ1-6, with D possibly matching TRBD1 (6 bases). The CDR3 is 17 amino acids. From germline, CDR1 is SNHLY and CDR2 FYNNEI. Trimming stripped 1 base from V and 0 bases from J, with 10 bases between. The DNA for the CDR3 is TGTGCCAGCAGTGAAGGACAGGCTAGCTCCTATAATTCACCCCTCCACTTT. This sequence encodes CASSEGQASSYNSPLHF.

This clonotype has a handful of counts. Since a much larger clone is just one base distant, this may be a read error. The V gene is TRBV7-2, the J gene TRBJ1-1; unclear D gene. Between the trimmed V and J ends, which lost 5 bases and 3 bases, there was a span of 10 bases. The CDR3 sequence is 13 residues long. From germline, CDR1 is SGHTA and CDR2 FQGNSA. CDR3 DNA: TGTGCCAGCAGCCCCCATTTCGACACTGAAGCTTTCTTT. This encodes CASSPHFDTEAFF.

This clonotype showed up many times. This chain uses TRBV15 with TRBJ1-2; no definite D call. This CDR3 is built from 12 residues. In germline, CDR1 is LNHNV, CDR2 YYDKDF (reference sequence). V lost 1 base to trimming and J lost 4 bases, with 4 bases between them. This CDR3 is CATSRGFYGYTF. CDR3 nucleotides: TGTGCCACCAGCAGAGGGTTCTATGGCTACACCTTC.

In its sample, this clonotype was seen many times. The V call is TRBV5-5, the J call TRBJ1-1; TRBD1 matches at 9 bases. The V gene end was trimmed by 2 bases and the J gene end by 5 bases; junction bases not matched to a gene: 7. CDR1 and CDR2 from the germline V gene are SGHKS and YYEKEE (reference sequence). This CDR3 has 15 residues. The CDR3 DNA sequence: TGTGCCAGCAGCTTCCGGGGACAGGGTGAAACTGAAGCTTTCTTT. Translated: CASSFRGQGETEAFF.

This clonotype appeared many times. The V gene is TRBV14, the J gene TRBJ1-2; the D is unclear. Trimming took off 3 bases at V and 7 bases at J, with 12 bases between the two ends. CDR3 length equals 13 residues. Germline V gene data show CDR1 as SGHDN and CDR2 as FVKESK. Here the CDR3 DNA reads TGTGCCAGCAGCCAGACCACAGTAACTGGCTACACCTTC. Translated: CASSQTTVTGYTF.

This clonotype was seen at least ten times. The chain links TRBV10-2 to TRBJ2-7, with D unresolved. The germline CDR1 and CDR2 sequences are WSHSY and SAAADI. This CDR3 has 11 amino acids. The germline V and J ends were trimmed by 6 bases and 4 bases, with 7 bases remaining between them. The DNA of the CDR3 is TGCGCCAGCAGGGAAACTTACGAGCAGTACTTC. Translating it yields CASRETYEQYF.

This clonotype was recorded many times. This chain joins TRBV4-3 and TRBJ1-6; 7 nucleotides align to TRBD1. From germline, CDR1 is LGHNA and CDR2 YSLEER. This CDR3 has 14 amino acids. V shed 4 bases, J shed 9 bases, and the junction held 6 bases outside the gene matches. CDR3 protein: CASSPRTGGSPLHF. The CDR3 bases are TGCGCCAGCAGCCCCAGGACAGGAGGTTCACCCCTCCACTTT.

The J gene is TRBJ2-3, the V gene TRBV5-1; possible D gene TRBD2, 7 bases. CDR1 and CDR2 (germline): SGHRS, YFSETQ. The CDR3 has 16 amino acids. The V end lost 5 bases, the J end lost 0 bases, and 16 bases lay between the germline ends. The CDR3 nucleotides are TGCGCCAGCAGTATGCGGGGGCAGGCGAGCACAGATACGCAGTATTTT. The encoded protein is CASSMRGQASTDTQYF.

This clonotype was seen only once. The chain couples TRBV12-3 or TRBV12-4 to TRBJ2-5; 9 bases line up with TRBD1. V dropped 6 bases and J dropped 3; count of bases not matched to a gene: 2. This CDR3 has 13 amino acids. CDR3 in DNA: TGTGCCAGCAGAGGGGACAGGGAAGAGACCCAGTACTTC. Translation gives CASRGDREETQYF.

There are a few counts of this clonotype. Sequence at one end of the junction differs from germline and may be a read error. This chain joins TRBV10-3 and TRBJ1-5; no clear D. The V gene's germline CDR1 is ENHRY and CDR2 SYGVKD. The CDR3 covers 18 residues. Written as DNA, the CDR3 is TGTGCCAGCAGTTACCCACGACCTTACAGCGTTCGCAATCAGCCCCAGCATTTT. Translating gives CASSYPRPYSVRNQPQHF.

The V call is TRBV19, the J call TRBJ2-2; TRBD2 matches 7 bases. There are 12 residues in the CDR3. V trimming: 10 bases; J trimming: 6 bases; junction bases outside the gene matches: 5. Germline V CDR1 and CDR2: LNHDA, SQIVND (reference sequence). CDR3 loop: CATSREAGELFF. DNA for the CDR3: TGTGCCACCAGCCGGGAGGCCGGGGAGCTGTTTTTT.

A word on this clonotype: Germline is not matched at one junction end, which may reflect a read error. J is TRBJ2-7 and V is TRBV2; TRBD2 matches at 7 bases. Germline loops: CDR1 SNHLY, CDR2 FYNNEI. The CDR3 covers 15 residues. The CDR3 sequence: CASSVSGVVTGELYF. CDR3 DNA sequence: TGTGCCAGCAGCGTGAGCGGGGTCGTGACCGGGGAGCTGTACTTC.

The sample holds many counts of this clonotype. The genes are TRBV11-3 and TRBJ2-7, with D possibly matching TRBD2 (5 bases). The CDR3 is made up of 14 amino acids. Trimming stripped 3 bases from V and 2 bases from J, with 11 bases between. Germline values: CDR1 SGHNT, CDR2 YENEEA. This CDR3 is CASSFGILTYEQYF. Here the CDR3 DNA reads TGTGCCAGCAGCTTCGGGATCCTAACCTACGAGCAGTACTTC.

This clonotype was found many times. The chain recombines TRBV7-9 with TRBJ1-2; D is perhaps TRBD1 (5 bases). There are 16 residues in the CDR3. CDR1 is SEHNR and CDR2 is FQNEAQ in the germline V gene (reference sequence). The V end was cut by 5 bases, the J end by 8 bases, with 24 bases between. CDR3: CASSTGTNISPGGYTF. CDR3 nucleotides: TGTGCCAGCAGCACCGGGACCAATATTTCTCCAGGCGGCTACACCTTC.

The chain employs TRBV2 and TRBJ2-6; D is unclear. Germline loops: CDR1 SNHLY, CDR2 FYNNEI. CDR3 length equals 13 residues. V lost 4 bases and J lost 4, with 5 bases in between. The CDR3 DNA reads TGTGCCAGCAGTGCGACAGGGGCCAACGTCCTGACTTTC. Protein: CASSATGANVLTF.

Comments on this clonotype: A clone one base away is much larger, so this may be a read error. This chain uses TRBV20-1 with TRBJ2-7, with a possible D match to TRBD1 (6 bases). Trimming took 0 bases from V and 4 from J, leaving 10 bases between them. The CDR3 runs to 13 residues. The germline gives CDR1 DFQATT, CDR2 SNEGSKA (reference sequence). The CDR3 is CSAREGASYEQYF. The CDR3 nucleotides read TGCAGTGCTAGAGAGGGGGCGAGTTACGAGCAGTACTTC.

V and J are TRBV10-3 and TRBJ2-5; D is unresolved. This CDR3 has 15 residues. The V gene lost 6 bases and the J gene lost 5 bases, with 19 bases spanning the gap. CDR1 and CDR2 (germline): ENHRY, SYGVKD. CDR3 residues: CAISTDFALLETQYF. The CDR3 coding sequence is TGTGCCATCAGCACCGACTTCGCCCTATTGGAGACCCAGTACTTC.

This clonotype appeared a few times. A much larger clone is a single base away; this may be a read error. The chain combines TRBV12-3 or TRBV12-4 with TRBJ1-6; no clear D gene. V was trimmed by 1 base and J by 11 bases, leaving 3 bases between them. CDR3 length: 11 amino acids. CDR3 sequence: CASSLGTPLHF. DNA for the CDR3: TGTGCCAGCAGTTTAGGTACACCCCTCCACTTT.

CDR3 bases: TGTGCCAGCAGTCGGACTCTAGAATACTCCTACGAGCAGTACTTC. Translation: CASSRTLEYSYEQYF. The genes are TRBV2 and TRBJ2-7, with a weak D call TRBD2 (5 bases). CDR1 is SNHLY, CDR2 FYNNEI, per germline. The CDR3 loop spans 15 amino acids. Between the trimmed V and J ends, which lost 5 bases and 0 bases, there was a span of 14 bases.

This clonotype has ten or more counts. The chain links TRBV20-1 to TRBJ1-5; tentative D call: TRBD1 (5 bases). This CDR3 has 12 residues. Per germline, CDR1 DFQATT and CDR2 SNEGSKA (reference sequence). V lost 3 bases, J lost 7 bases, and 10 bases lay in between. The CDR3 region is CSARRQGQPQHF. DNA of the CDR3: TGCAGTGCTAGGAGGCAGGGACAGCCCCAGCATTTT.

This clonotype was recorded a few times. The chain links TRBV30 to TRBJ1-2, with D possibly TRBD1 on 6 matching bases. V dropped 8 bases and J dropped 4 bases, with 17 bases sitting between them. Germline assignment: CDR1 GTSNPN and CDR2 SVGIG (reference sequence). The CDR3 has 13 amino acids. In nucleotides, the CDR3 is TGTGCCCTTCTCGGGGGGGCGGGCTATGGCTACACCTTC. This translates into CALLGGAGYGYTF.

Of note for this clonotype: Since a much larger clone is just one base distant, this may be a read error. V gene TRBV7-9 combines with J gene TRBJ2-7, with 7 bases matching TRBD2. CDR1 SEHNR and CDR2 FQNEAQ come from the germline V gene (reference sequence). The length of the CDR3 is 15 residues. CDR3 DNA sequence: TGTACCAGCAGCTTAGGGGCGGGAGCAATCTACGAGCAGTACTTC. Translating gives CTSSLGAGAIYEQYF.